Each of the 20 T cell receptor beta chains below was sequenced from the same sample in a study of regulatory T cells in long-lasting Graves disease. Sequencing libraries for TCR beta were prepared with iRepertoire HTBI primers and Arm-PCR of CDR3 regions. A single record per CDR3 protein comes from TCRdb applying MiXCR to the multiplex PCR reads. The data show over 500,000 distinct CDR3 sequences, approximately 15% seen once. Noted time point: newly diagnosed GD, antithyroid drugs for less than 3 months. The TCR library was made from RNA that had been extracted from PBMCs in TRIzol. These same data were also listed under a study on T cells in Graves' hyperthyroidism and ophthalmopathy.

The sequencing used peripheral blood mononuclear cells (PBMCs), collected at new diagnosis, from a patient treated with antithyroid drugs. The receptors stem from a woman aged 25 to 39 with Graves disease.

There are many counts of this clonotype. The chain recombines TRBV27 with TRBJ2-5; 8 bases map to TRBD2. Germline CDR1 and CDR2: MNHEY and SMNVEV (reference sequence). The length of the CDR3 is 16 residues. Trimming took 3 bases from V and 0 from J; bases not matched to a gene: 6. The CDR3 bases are TGTGCCAGCAGTTTCTCCGGGAGGGCGAACCAAGAGACCCAGTACTTC. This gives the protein CASSFSGRANQETQYF.

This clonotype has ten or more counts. The CDR3 DNA is TGTGCCAGCAGTTTCCGGACAGGGCAAGGCTACACCTTC. Translating it yields CASSFRTGQGYTF. The chain couples TRBV27 to TRBJ1-2, with 8 bases fitting TRBD1. This CDR3 has 13 residues. The J segment lost 8 bases and the V segment lost 3 bases, leaving 5 bases of the junction unmatched. Germline values: CDR1 MNHEY, CDR2 SMNVEV (reference sequence).

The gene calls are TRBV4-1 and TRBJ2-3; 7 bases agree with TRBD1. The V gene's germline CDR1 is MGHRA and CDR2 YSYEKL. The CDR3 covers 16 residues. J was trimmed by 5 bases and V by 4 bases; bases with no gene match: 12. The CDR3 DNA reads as TGCGCCAGCAGCCCGTCGGGACAGTCAAGAGGAGATACGCAGTATTTT. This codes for CASSPSGQSRGDTQYF.

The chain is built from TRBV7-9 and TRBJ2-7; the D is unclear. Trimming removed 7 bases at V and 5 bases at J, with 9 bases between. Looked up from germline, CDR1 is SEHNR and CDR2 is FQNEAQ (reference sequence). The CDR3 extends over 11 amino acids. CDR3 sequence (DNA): TGTGCCAGCACCCTATATGACGAGCAGTACTTC. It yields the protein CASTLYDEQYF.

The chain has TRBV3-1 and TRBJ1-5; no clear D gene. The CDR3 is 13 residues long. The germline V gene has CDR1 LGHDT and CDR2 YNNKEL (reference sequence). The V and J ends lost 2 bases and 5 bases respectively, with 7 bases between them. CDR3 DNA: TGTGCCAGCAGCCAATTCCTAGATCAGCCCCAGCATTTT. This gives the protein CASSQFLDQPQHF.

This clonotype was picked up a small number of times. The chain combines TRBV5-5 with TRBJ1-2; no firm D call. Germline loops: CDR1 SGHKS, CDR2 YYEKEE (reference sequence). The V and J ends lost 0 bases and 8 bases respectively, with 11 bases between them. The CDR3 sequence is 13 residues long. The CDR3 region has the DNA TGTGCCAGCAGCTTGGTGGGTTTAGGAGGCTACACCTTC. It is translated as CASSLVGLGGYTF.

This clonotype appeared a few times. CDR3 region: CASTQGQGAEQYF. The CDR3 coding sequence is TGTGCCAGCACCCAAGGACAGGGGGCCGAGCAGTACTTC. V and J are TRBV18 and TRBJ2-7; 11 positions agree with TRBD1. Germline CDR1 and CDR2: KGHSH and LQKENI. The CDR3 extends over 13 amino acids. Trimming cost V 8 bases and J 6 bases; bases outside gene matches: 6.

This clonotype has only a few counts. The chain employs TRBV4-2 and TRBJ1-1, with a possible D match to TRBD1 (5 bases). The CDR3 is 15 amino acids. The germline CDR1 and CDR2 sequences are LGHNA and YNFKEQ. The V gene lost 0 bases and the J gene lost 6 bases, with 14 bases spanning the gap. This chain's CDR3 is CASSQERFPGAEAFF. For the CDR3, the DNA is TGTGCCAGCAGCCAAGAGAGATTCCCGGGGGCTGAAGCTTTCTTT.

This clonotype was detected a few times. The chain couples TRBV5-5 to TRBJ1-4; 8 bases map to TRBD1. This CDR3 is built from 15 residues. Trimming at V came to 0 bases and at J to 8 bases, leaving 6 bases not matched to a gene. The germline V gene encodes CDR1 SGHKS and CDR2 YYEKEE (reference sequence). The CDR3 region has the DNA TGTGCCAGCAGCTTGGTGGACAGGGTGGGAGAAAAACTGTTTTTT. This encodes CASSLVDRVGEKLFF. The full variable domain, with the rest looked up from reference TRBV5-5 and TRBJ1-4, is DAGVTQSPTHLIKTRGQQVTLRCSPISGHKSVSWYQQVLGQGPQFIFQYYEKEERGRGNFPDRFSARQFPNYSSELNVNALLLGDSALYLCASSLVDRVGEKLFFGSGTQLSVL.

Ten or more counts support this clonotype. DNA of the CDR3: TGTGCCAGCAGCCCCGGTGAGGGGCTCTACAATGAGCAGTTCTTC. The encoded protein is CASSPGEGLYNEQFF. The V call is TRBV11-2, the J call TRBJ2-1, with D perhaps being TRBD1 or TRBD2 (5 bases each). The CDR3 extends over 15 amino acids. With 5 bases removed from V and 3 bases from J, the gap between germline ends came to 14 bases. CDR1 and CDR2 from the germline V gene are SGHAT and FQNNGV.

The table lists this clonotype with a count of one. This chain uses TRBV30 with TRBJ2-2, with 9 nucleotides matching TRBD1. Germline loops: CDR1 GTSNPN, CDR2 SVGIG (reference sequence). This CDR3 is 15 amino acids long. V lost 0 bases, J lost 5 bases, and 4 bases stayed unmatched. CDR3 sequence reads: CAWSVGDRETGELFF. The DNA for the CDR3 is TGTGCCTGGAGTGTGGGGGACAGGGAAACCGGGGAGCTGTTTTTT.

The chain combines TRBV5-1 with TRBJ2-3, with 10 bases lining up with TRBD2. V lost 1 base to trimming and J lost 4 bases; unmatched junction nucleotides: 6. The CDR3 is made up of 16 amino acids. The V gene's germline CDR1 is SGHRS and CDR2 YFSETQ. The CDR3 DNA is TGCGCCAGCAGCTTGACTAGCGGGATATCGGCAGATACGCAGTATTTT. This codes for CASSLTSGISADTQYF.

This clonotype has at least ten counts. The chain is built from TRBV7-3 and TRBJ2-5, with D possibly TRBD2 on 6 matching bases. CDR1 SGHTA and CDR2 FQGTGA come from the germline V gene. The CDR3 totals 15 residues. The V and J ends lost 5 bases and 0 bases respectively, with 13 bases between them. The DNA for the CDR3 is TGTGCCAGCAGCCTGGTCGGGGGAAACCAAGAGACCCAGTACTTC. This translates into CASSLVGGNQETQYF.

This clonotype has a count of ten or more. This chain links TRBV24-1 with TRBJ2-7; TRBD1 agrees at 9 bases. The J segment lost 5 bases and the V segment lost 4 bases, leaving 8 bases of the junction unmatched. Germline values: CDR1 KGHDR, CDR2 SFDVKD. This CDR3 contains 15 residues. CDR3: CATSDPGQGTDEQYF. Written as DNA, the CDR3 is TGTGCCACCAGTGACCCGGGACAGGGCACCGACGAGCAGTACTTC.

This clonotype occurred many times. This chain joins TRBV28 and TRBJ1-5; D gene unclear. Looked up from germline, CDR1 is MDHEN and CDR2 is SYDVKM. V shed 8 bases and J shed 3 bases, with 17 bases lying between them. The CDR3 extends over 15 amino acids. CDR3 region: CASALPDIPNQPQHF. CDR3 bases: TGTGCCAGCGCTCTTCCAGACATACCCAATCAGCCCCAGCATTTT.

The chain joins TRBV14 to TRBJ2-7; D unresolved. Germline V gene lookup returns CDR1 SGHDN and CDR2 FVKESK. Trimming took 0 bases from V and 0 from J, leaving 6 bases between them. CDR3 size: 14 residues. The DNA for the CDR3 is TGTGCCAGCAGCCAAGATTACAACTCCTACGAGCAGTACTTC. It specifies CASSQDYNSYEQYF.

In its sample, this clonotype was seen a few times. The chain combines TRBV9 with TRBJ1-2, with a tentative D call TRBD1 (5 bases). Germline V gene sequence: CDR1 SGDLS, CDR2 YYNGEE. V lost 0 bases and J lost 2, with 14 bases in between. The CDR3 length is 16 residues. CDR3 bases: TGTGCCAGCAGCGTAGGAAGGGGCACAGTAAACTATGGCTACACCTTC. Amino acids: CASSVGRGTVNYGYTF.

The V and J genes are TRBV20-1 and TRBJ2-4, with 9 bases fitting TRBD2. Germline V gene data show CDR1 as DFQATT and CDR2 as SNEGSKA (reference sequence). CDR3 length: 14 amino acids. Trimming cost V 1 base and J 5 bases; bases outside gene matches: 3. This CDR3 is CSARVSGSENIQYF. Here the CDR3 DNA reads TGCAGTGCTAGAGTTAGCGGGAGCGAAAACATTCAGTACTTC.

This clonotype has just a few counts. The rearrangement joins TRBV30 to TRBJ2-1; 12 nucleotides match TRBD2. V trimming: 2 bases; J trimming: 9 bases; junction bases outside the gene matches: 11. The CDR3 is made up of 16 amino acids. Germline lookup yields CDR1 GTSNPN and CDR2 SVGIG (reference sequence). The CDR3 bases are TGTGCCTGGAGTCCTCAGGGGCTAGCGGGAGGGCGTGAGCAGTTCTTC. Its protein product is CAWSPQGLAGGREQFF.

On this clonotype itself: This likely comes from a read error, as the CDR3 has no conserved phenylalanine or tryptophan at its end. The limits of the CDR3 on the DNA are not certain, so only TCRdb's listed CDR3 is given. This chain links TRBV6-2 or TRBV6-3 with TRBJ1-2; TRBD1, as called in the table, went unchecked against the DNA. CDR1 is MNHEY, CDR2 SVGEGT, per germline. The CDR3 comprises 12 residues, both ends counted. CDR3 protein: CASSPGTGDRML.